This record concerns one T cell receptor beta chain sequence. This entry comes from a study of sequential checkpoint blockade in melanoma. TCRdb's copy holds only in-frame clones and misses some; the assay was immunoSEQ multiplex PCR. The profile shows fewer than 40,000 clones, around 88% of them singletons. CDR3 size: 15 residues. The ends lost 3 bases at V and 3 bases at J; junction bases unmatched: 5. Germline V gene data show CDR1 as SNHLY and CDR2 as FYNNEI. Noted treatment: randomized to nivolumab then ipilimumab (arm A) or the reverse (arm B). From thawed PBMCs, live CD3+CD8+ cells negative for CD19 and CD56 were sorted.

Material: CD8+ T cells sorted from blood (inferred from file names), obtained from a patient given nivolumab and ipilimumab in sequence. The receptor was isolated from a human donor with melanoma. The chain uses TRBV2 and TRBJ2-7; 10 bases align to TRBD1. CDR3 DNA: TGTGCCAGCAGTGACCCGACAGGGGGCTTCTACGAGCAGTACTTC. Translating it yields CASSDPTGGFYEQYF. Full variable domain (rest looked up from reference TRBV2 and TRBJ2-7): EPEVTQTPSHQVTQMGQEVILRCVPISNHLYFYWYRQILGQKVEFLVSFYNNEISEKSEIFDDQFSVERPDGSNFTLKIRSTKLEDSAMYFCASSDPTGGFYEQYFGPGTRLTVT.